What follows are 11 T cell receptor beta chains derived from one specimen sequenced in a study of T-cell reconstitution after alpha-beta-depleted transplantation in children. TCRbeta library preparation incorporated unique molecular identifiers. MiXCR, run by TCRdb on the PCR reads, gives a single entry per CDR3 protein. The table lists about 400,000 distinct CDR3 sequences, about 14% of them singletons, with about 4% in the top ten. This material consisted of PBMCs, taken from the stem cell graft. The source is a human donor who donated a stem cell graft to a child with Fanconi anemia.

The sample holds a few counts of this clonotype. The V gene is TRBV2, the J gene TRBJ2-5, with TRBD2 identical over 9 bases. With V trimmed by 5 bases and J by 5 bases, 6 bases remained unmatched. The CDR3 contains 14 residues. Germline V CDR1 and CDR2: SNHLY, FYNNEI. CDR3 sequence (DNA): TGTGCCAGCAGTCCTAGCGGGATAGGGGAGACCCAGTACTTC. This sequence encodes CASSPSGIGETQYF.

V gene TRBV2 combines with J gene TRBJ2-5; D remains ambiguous. The V gene lost 6 bases and the J gene lost 5 bases, with 4 bases spanning the gap. Looked up from germline, CDR1 is SNHLY and CDR2 is FYNNEI. The CDR3 consists of 10 residues. CDR3 in DNA: TGTGCCAGCAGGGAGGAGACCCAGTACTTC. Encoded protein: CASREETQYF.

The chain uses TRBV5-1 and TRBJ2-1, with 9 positions matching TRBD1. CDR1 is SGHRS and CDR2 is YFSETQ in the germline V gene. The CDR3 contains 17 residues. J was trimmed by 3 bases and V by 1 base; bases with no gene match: 8. The DNA of the CDR3 is TGCGCCAGCAGCTTGTCGAGACCGGACAGGGGCTACAATGAGCAGTTCTTC. It is translated as CASSLSRPDRGYNEQFF.

This clonotype has more than one count but fewer than ten. This chain uses TRBV7-2 with TRBJ1-6; 8 bases match TRBD1. Trimming at V came to 5 bases and at J to 9 bases, leaving 9 bases not matched to a gene. The CDR3 extends over 15 amino acids. Germline CDR1 SGHTA, CDR2 FQGNSA. The CDR3 region is CASSPFRGRGSPLHF. The CDR3 region has the DNA TGTGCCAGCAGCCCCTTCAGGGGGCGCGGTTCACCCCTCCACTTT. The entire variable domain, with the rest obtained from reference TRBV7-2 and TRBJ1-6, is as follows: GAGVSQSPSNKVTEKGKDVELRCDPISGHTALYWYRQSLGQGLEFLIYFQGNSAPDKSGLPSDRFSAERTGGSVSTLTIQRTQQEDSAVYLCASSPFRGRGSPLHFGNGTRLTVT.

This clonotype was seen ten or more times. No conserved phenylalanine or tryptophan ends this CDR3, so it is likely a read error. Because the CDR3's place on the DNA is in doubt, the DNA is left out and the CDR3 is given as listed by TCRdb. CDR3 in amino acids: CASSSGTDTPIL. The chain links TRBV5-1 to TRBJ1-1. The CDR3 has 12 amino acids, counting both end residues. Germline V gives CDR1 SGHRS, CDR2 YFSETQ.

This clonotype was picked up a small number of times. The gene calls are TRBV20-1 and TRBJ1-1; tentative D call: TRBD1 (6 bases). Trimming shortened V by 5 bases and J by 5 bases, and 12 bases separated the two germline ends. CDR1 DFQATT and CDR2 SNEGSKA come from the germline V gene (reference sequence). CDR3 length: 12 amino acids. CDR3 loop: CSASGVGTEAFF. The CDR3 DNA is TGCAGTGCTTCAGGGGTAGGAACTGAAGCTTTCTTT.

This rearrangement joins TRBV12-3 or TRBV12-4 to TRBJ2-1, with 11 bases matching TRBD2. This CDR3 has 14 amino acids. Trimming removed 6 bases from V and 2 bases from J; junction bases left unmatched: 0. CDR3 nucleotides: TGTGCCAGCAGACTAGCGGGGGCCTACAATGAGCAGTTCTTC. Translation gives CASRLAGAYNEQFF.

This clonotype showed up just a few times. The V gene is TRBV2, the J gene TRBJ2-1; 8 nucleotides match TRBD1. The length of the CDR3 is 14 residues. V shed 3 bases, J shed 8 bases, and the junction held 6 bases outside the gene matches. CDR1 is SNHLY and CDR2 is FYNNEI in the germline V gene. CDR3 protein: CASSEGRGRDEQFF. CDR3 nucleotides: TGTGCCAGCAGTGAGGGCAGGGGGCGGGATGAGCAGTTCTTC.

This clonotype was seen at least ten times. The chain carries TRBV12-3 or TRBV12-4 and TRBJ1-1, with D perhaps TRBD1 (5 bases). Trimming took off 1 base at V and 0 bases at J, with 9 bases between the two ends. The CDR3 is 15 amino acids. The CDR3: CASSLGGDLNTEAFF. The CDR3 DNA is TGTGCCAGCAGTTTAGGGGGCGACCTGAACACTGAAGCTTTCTTT.

This clonotype was seen repeatedly, ten times or more. This rearrangement joins TRBV3-1 to TRBJ2-3, with D unresolved. The CDR3 is made up of 14 amino acids. CDR1 is LGHDT, CDR2 YNNKEL, per germline (reference sequence). V was pared by 7 bases and J by 4 bases, with 15 bases between. The CDR3 DNA reads as TGTGCCAGCACCCATCAGAACTCCCCAGATACGCAGTATTTT. This translates into CASTHQNSPDTQYF.

The rearrangement joins TRBV20-1 to TRBJ1-1; weak D call: TRBD1 (6 bases). Trimming shortened V by 6 bases and J by 9 bases, and 20 bases separated the two germline ends. CDR3 length equals 13 residues. CDR1 DFQATT and CDR2 SNEGSKA come from the germline V gene (reference sequence). The CDR3: CSATGDTAKKAFF. The CDR3 DNA is TGCAGTGCCACTGGGGACACAGCAAAGAAAGCTTTCTTT.